This paragraph reports one TCR beta chain. Documented time point: pre-sensitization, week 0. Treatment: therapeutic diphenylcyclopropenone sensitization with weekly scalp DPC. This entry belongs to a study of human T cells and chemical hapten exposure. Turning to the study itself: The patients were mostly female; they had alopecia areata, totalis or universalis.

In the original workflow: TCRs per sample had a median of approximately 100,000 and ranged from roughly 23,224 to 700,000. TCRdb fed the RACE reads into MiXCR, producing one record per CDR3 protein. TCRdb's processing, not the authors' own work, is the source of the V and J calls. Of about 98,000 distinct CDR3 sequences detected, about 10% appear once; the ten largest clones hold about 3%. This CDR3 is 16 amino acids long. The germline V gene has CDR1 SGHNT and CDR2 YYREEE (reference sequence). The ends lost 0 bases at V and 2 bases at J; junction bases unmatched: 4. The clonotype comes from a woman aged 55-70 years with alopecia areata. Some clones in this sample may be carry-over from other donors' samples. The rearrangement joins TRBV5-4 to TRBJ2-5, with 10 bases identical to TRBD2. The source material was whole blood, sampled in connection with sensitization to the hapten diphenylcyclopropenone (DPC). CDR3 nucleotides: TGTGCCAGCAGCTTGGTTAGCGGGGGGTTTCAAGAGACCCAGTACTTC. Translated, it gives CASSLVSGGFQETQYF.